Listed below are T cell receptor beta chains from one sample, sequenced in a study of T cells in Graves' hyperthyroidism and ophthalmopathy. In TCRdb, the multiplex PCR reads were re-called with MiXCR into one record per CDR3 protein. Of around 350,000 distinct CDR3 sequences listed, roughly 15% are singletons. Sequenced material: blood. The receptors originated from a woman aged 55-70 years with Graves' ophthalmopathy. Both conserved end residues are part of each CDR3. The order of the fields is CDR3 protein, clone size, CDR3 length, J gene, D gene, V gene. A D gene is named only where the DNA matches it firmly. Size is omitted from some rows. Given values are once, few, many or a class for expanded clones.

CASTVWARETQYF	-	13	TRBJ2-5	-	TRBV2
CASSNSGTSWGIEQYF	many	16	TRBJ2-7	TRBD2	TRBV28
CASTDDHYEQYF	few	12	TRBJ2-7	-	TRBV7-9
CASSPPDGGWETQYF	-	15	TRBJ2-5	-	TRBV7-2
CASSVGLAYEQYF	many	13	TRBJ2-7	TRBD2	TRBV2
CASSLAPHADEQFF	many	14	TRBJ2-1	-	TRBV7-9
CASSTSSGRGYEQFF	many	15	TRBJ2-1	TRBD2	TRBV7-2
CASGLQGGPLHF	many	12	TRBJ1-6	-	TRBV12-5
CASSLWTGVYEQYF	many	14	TRBJ2-7	TRBD1	TRBV5-8
CASSRTSGENTGELFF	many	16	TRBJ2-2	-	TRBV4-1
CSAPPGGAGRGGETQYF	few	17	TRBJ2-5	-	TRBV20-1
CASSLVRGSYNEQFF	many	15	TRBJ2-1	-	TRBV5-1
CASSVEGAGEQFF	few	13	TRBJ2-1	-	TRBV9
CASSGTLSNQPQHF	-	14	TRBJ1-5	-	TRBV27
CSAIRGTYEQYF	many	12	TRBJ2-7	-	TRBV20-1
CASSQEDREYQPQHF	-	15	TRBJ1-5	TRBD1	TRBV4-1
CASSSGSSGDIQYF	many	14	TRBJ2-3	TRBD2	TRBV5-1
CSAPGGGSSDTQYF	-	14	TRBJ2-3	TRBD2	TRBV20-1
CATSRDRAGEDTQYF	many	15	TRBJ2-3	TRBD2	TRBV15
CASSLSIGTSTDTQYF	few	16	TRBJ2-3	-	TRBV28
CASGFRLAVNTGELFF	few	16	TRBJ2-2	TRBD2	TRBV28
CASSTRTGVYEQYF	-	14	TRBJ2-7	TRBD1	TRBV2
CASSLVTLQGAPPGELFF	-	18	TRBJ2-2	TRBD1	TRBV7-8
CASSMAGGPSSYNEQFF	-	17	TRBJ2-1	TRBD2	TRBV5-1
CSVEDTSGTHNEQFF	once	15	TRBJ2-1	TRBD2	TRBV29-1
CASNGNVGETQYF	few	13	TRBJ2-5	-	TRBV2
CASSNPQGRQYF	many	12	TRBJ2-7	-	TRBV7-3
CATSRDGLASGTDTQYF	-	17	TRBJ2-3	-	TRBV15
CASRRQGAYEQFF	many	13	TRBJ2-1	TRBD1	TRBV6-1
CASTPGPDTQYF	many	12	TRBJ2-3	-	TRBV2
CASRATSGRFREQYF	few	15	TRBJ2-7	TRBD2	TRBV12-3/TRBV12-4
CAWRNLEGAYEQYF	many	14	TRBJ2-7	-	TRBV30
CASSPRAGNYGYTF	many	14	TRBJ1-2	-	TRBV7-3
CASQGSPSGDTYPPETQYF	many	19	TRBJ2-5	-	TRBV2
CASTPPGNTEAFF	many	13	TRBJ1-1	-	TRBV6-2/TRBV6-3
CASSLYLRTADNEQFF	few	16	TRBJ2-1	-	TRBV5-6
CASSLKGQGRAGELFF	-	16	TRBJ2-2	TRBD1	TRBV12-3/TRBV12-4
CASSRPGQGPLNTEAFF	many	17	TRBJ1-1	TRBD1	TRBV28
CASSYRMNTEAFF	few	13	TRBJ1-1	-	TRBV5-1
CASSYGTSFRETQYF	many	15	TRBJ2-5	TRBD2	TRBV6-5
CASRRTGGTDTQYF	-	14	TRBJ2-3	TRBD1	TRBV27
CASSSSPGRASGRPTNYEQYF	many	21	TRBJ2-7	-	TRBV27
CASLGGGGGTDTQYF	-	15	TRBJ2-3	-	TRBV2
CASSEQGTGGMWNEQFF	many	17	TRBJ2-1	TRBD1	TRBV2
CASSLIQNTGELLF	once	14	TRBJ2-2	-	TRBV7-3
CASSPALTGANVLTF	-	15	TRBJ2-6	-	TRBV3-1
CASSPDSNNEQFF	many	13	TRBJ2-1	-	TRBV5-1
CASSQDSLTGTEAFF	many	15	TRBJ1-1	-	TRBV3-1
CASSQIGRQGRLSGNTIYF	-	19	TRBJ1-3	TRBD1	TRBV4-1
CASNPTSSYEQYF	many	13	TRBJ2-7	-	TRBV6-2/TRBV6-3
CASSLAQSYEQYF	many	13	TRBJ2-7	-	TRBV7-8
CASSQVSGLHYNEQFF	many	16	TRBJ2-1	-	TRBV3-1
CSAPLAQANTDTQYF	many	15	TRBJ2-3	-	TRBV20-1
CASRRLAGDQETQYF	many	15	TRBJ2-5	TRBD2	TRBV19
CASSVGAGVGNEQFF	few	15	TRBJ2-1	TRBD2	TRBV9
CAWRSGLAAYNEQFF	many	15	TRBJ2-1	TRBD2	TRBV30
CASSFRGLANTGELFF	many	16	TRBJ2-2	TRBD2	TRBV12-3/TRBV12-4
CASSLTRGTYNEQFF	many	15	TRBJ2-1	-	TRBV11-2
CASSLPPGGASYEQYF	many	16	TRBJ2-7	-	TRBV28
CASSRQGSVNTEAFF	few	15	TRBJ1-1	TRBD1	TRBV2